This passage covers 20 T cell receptor beta chains from one sample sequenced in a study of memory CD4+ T cells and cytomegalovirus serostatus. Sequencing used immunoSEQ multiplex PCR; TCRdb keeps in-frame clones, though not all of them. The data show around 84,000 clones, with 65% to 85% seen just once and nearly 0.8% held by the top ten. Single viable CD3+CD4+CD8-CD45RO+ cells were sorted as the memory CD4+ T cells. The sample comprised memory CD4+ T cells from blood. Every receptor here comes from an adult in good health and CMV-seronegative.

The chain employs TRBV11-3 and TRBJ2-3; D is uncertain. Looked up from germline, CDR1 is SGHNT and CDR2 is YENEEA. V was trimmed by 1 base and J by 0 bases, leaving 11 bases between them. The CDR3 sequence is 16 residues long. The CDR3 sequence is CASSLGDTFSTDTQYF. The CDR3 region has the DNA TGTGCCAGCAGCTTAGGAGACACCTTTAGCACAGATACGCAGTATTTT.

The chain is built from TRBV28 and TRBJ1-5, with 9 bases aligning to TRBD1. The CDR3 sequence is 15 residues long. Looked up from germline, CDR1 is MDHEN and CDR2 is SYDVKM. The trim removed 6 bases at V and 2 bases at J, leaving 5 bases unmatched. CDR3 loop: CASSHRTGGNQPQHF. The CDR3 DNA reads TGTGCCAGCAGCCATAGGACAGGGGGCAATCAGCCCCAGCATTTT.

CDR3 protein: CASSLATDREAFF. The DNA of the CDR3 is TGTGCCAGCAGCTTAGCGACCGACAGGGAAGCTTTCTTT. The chain carries TRBV7-9 and TRBJ1-1, with a tentative D call TRBD1 (6 bases). Germline V gene lookup returns CDR1 SEHNR and CDR2 FQNEAQ (reference sequence). The CDR3 is 13 amino acids. V was trimmed by 0 bases and J by 8 bases, leaving 10 bases between them.

V is TRBV4-1 and J is TRBJ1-5; 7 nucleotides agree with TRBD1. The CDR3 extends over 20 amino acids. V was clipped by 5 bases and J by 3 bases; unmatched bases: 22. Germline V gene lookup returns CDR1 MGHRA and CDR2 YSYEKL. As DNA, the CDR3 is TGCGCCAGCAGCTTAGGCCCCACAGGGGCCGACGGAAGGATCAATCAGCCCCAGCATTTT. It encodes CASSLGPTGADGRINQPQHF.

On this clone itself: This CDR3 is also generated by other DNA sequences in the sample. The chain links TRBV20-1 to TRBJ2-7, with D possibly being TRBD2 (5 bases). From germline, CDR1 is DFQATT and CDR2 SNEGSKA (reference sequence). The CDR3 sequence is 11 residues long. V dropped 7 bases and J dropped 2 bases, with 9 bases sitting between them. CDR3 DNA: TGCAGTGTTCGGACTGCCTACGAGCAGTACTTC. This sequence encodes CSVRTAYEQYF.

The chain is built from TRBV15 and TRBJ1-3; no definite D call. V was pared by 1 base and J by 0 bases, with 13 bases between. CDR1 LNHNV and CDR2 YYDKDF come from the germline V gene (reference sequence). The CDR3 has 17 residues. The CDR3 spells CATSRVRWVSSGNTIYF. The DNA for the CDR3 is TGTGCCACCAGCAGAGTCCGATGGGTGAGCTCTGGAAACACCATATATTTT.

This clone turned up a few times. The chain combines TRBV5-1 with TRBJ1-1; D gene unclear. The CDR3 has 12 amino acids. Trimming cost V 3 bases and J 3 bases, with 6 bases left between them. CDR1 and CDR2 (germline): SGHRS, YFSETQ. This CDR3 is CASSSQDTEAFF. CDR3 DNA: TGCGCCAGCAGCTCCCAAGACACTGAAGCTTTCTTT.

The V gene is TRBV28, the J gene TRBJ1-2; perhaps TRBD1 as D (6 bases). V gave up 5 bases and J gave up 0 bases, with 19 bases separating them. Germline V gene sequence: CDR1 MDHEN, CDR2 SYDVKM. The CDR3 is 17 residues long. As DNA, the CDR3 is TGTGCCAGCAGTGGGGGGGATGCCGGACAGTCTAACTATGGCTACACCTTC. Translation gives CASSGGDAGQSNYGYTF.

This chain connects TRBV11-2 to TRBJ2-5; D is undetermined. The V gene lost 2 bases and the J gene lost 4 bases, with 8 bases spanning the gap. CDR3 length: 13 amino acids. The germline CDR1 and CDR2 sequences are SGHAT and FQNNGV. CDR3 sequence: CASSLRLGETQYF. The CDR3 nucleotides are TGTGCCAGCAGCTTAAGGTTAGGAGAGACCCAGTACTTC.

Only a few counts were recorded for this clone. The rearrangement uses TRBV10-1 and TRBJ1-1; D call uncertain. V was clipped by 0 bases and J by 7 bases, with 12 bases between them. The CDR3 has 14 residues. CDR1 is WNHNN and CDR2 is SYGVQD in the germline V gene (reference sequence). CDR3 coding DNA: TGCGCCAGCAGTGAGTCGATGGACCCGATTGAAGCTTTCTTT. It yields the protein CASSESMDPIEAFF.

The chain employs TRBV10-3 and TRBJ2-7, with TRBD2 matching 7 bases. Germline V gene sequence: CDR1 ENHRY, CDR2 SYGVKD. V shed 0 bases, J shed 3 bases, and the junction held 2 bases outside the gene matches. This CDR3 has 14 residues. The CDR3 sequence is CAISESGGNYEQYF. Written as DNA, the CDR3 is TGTGCCATCAGTGAGTCGGGGGGGAACTACGAGCAGTACTTC.

The rearrangement uses TRBV18 and TRBJ1-1; no clear D. Germline V gene lookup returns CDR1 KGHSH and CDR2 LQKENI. The CDR3 totals 15 residues. Trimming took off 3 bases at V and 1 base at J, with 12 bases between the two ends. DNA for the CDR3: TGTGCCAGCTCACCTGTGTACGAAAAGAACACTGAAGCTTTCTTT. Its protein is CASSPVYEKNTEAFF.

The chain employs TRBV11-2 and TRBJ1-3; 7 bases align to TRBD1. Looked up from germline, CDR1 is SGHAT and CDR2 is FQNNGV. The CDR3 sequence is 14 residues long. After removal of 5 bases from V and 4 bases from J, the junction contained 5 bases not matched to a gene. As DNA, the CDR3 is TGTGCCAGCAGCGCCGGGACAGCCGGAAACACCATATATTTT. As protein: CASSAGTAGNTIYF.

The rearrangement joins TRBV9 to TRBJ1-4; 10 bases match TRBD1. Germline V gene sequence: CDR1 SGDLS, CDR2 YYNGEE. V shed 4 bases and J 5 bases; nucleotides not matched to a gene: 2. The CDR3 sequence is 14 residues long. The CDR3 loop is CASSRDRGNEKLFF. CDR3 bases: TGTGCCAGCAGCAGGGACAGGGGAAATGAAAAACTGTTTTTT.

V gene TRBV2 combines with J gene TRBJ1-4; 7 nucleotides match TRBD1. This CDR3 has 14 amino acids. Looked up from germline, CDR1 is SNHLY and CDR2 is FYNNEI. V was pared by 5 bases and J by 3 bases, with 3 bases of the junction left unmatched. The CDR3 bases are TGTGCCAGCAGTTTGCAGGGGGCTAATGAAAAACTGTTTTTT. This encodes CASSLQGANEKLFF.

This chain links TRBV19 with TRBJ1-2; 10 bases agree with TRBD1. From germline, CDR1 is LNHDA and CDR2 SQIVND (reference sequence). The J segment lost 3 bases and the V segment lost 6 bases, leaving 10 bases of the junction unmatched. The CDR3 runs to 16 residues. The CDR3 region has the DNA TGTGCCAGTAGCCTCGGTGGACAGGGGGAATACTATGGCTACACCTTC. It yields the protein CASSLGGQGEYYGYTF.

Within the sample, this clone is medium-sized. The V call is TRBV10-1, the J call TRBJ1-4, with TRBD1 as a possible D gene (5 bases). The CDR3 sequence is 13 residues long. Germline V lookup: CDR1 WNHNN, CDR2 SYGVQD (reference sequence). The V end lost 8 bases, the J end lost 11 bases, and 18 bases lay between the germline ends. The CDR3 coding sequence is TGCGCCAGCGCGGGGACGAGAGGAAAGAAACTGTTTTTT. Its protein product is CASAGTRGKKLFF.

The chain uses TRBV4-2 and TRBJ2-6, with TRBD2 matching 9 bases. The CDR3 covers 20 residues. V lost 3 bases and J lost 2; bases outside the gene matches: 14. In germline, CDR1 is LGHNA, CDR2 YNFKEQ. The CDR3 DNA reads as TGTGCCAGCAGCCACCCTCGGTCTAGCGGGGCGGCCGCTGGGGCCAACGTCCTGACTTTC. As protein: CASSHPRSSGAAAGANVLTF.

The rearrangement uses TRBV7-9 and TRBJ2-2, with TRBD1 matching 10 bases. CDR1 SEHNR and CDR2 FQNEAQ come from the germline V gene (reference sequence). V dropped 5 bases and J dropped 3; count of bases not matched to a gene: 6. The CDR3 runs to 16 residues. The CDR3 nucleotides read TGTGCCAGCAGCCCGACAGGGGGCGCCGACACCGGGGAGCTGTTTTTT. Protein: CASSPTGGADTGELFF.

The gene calls are TRBV6-4 and TRBJ2-3, with 9 bases that match TRBD2. The CDR3 consists of 16 residues. J was trimmed by 4 bases and V by 10 bases; bases with no gene match: 15. Germline V CDR1 and CDR2: MRHNA, SNTAGT. The CDR3 is CATSLGGGAGADTQYF. The DNA of the CDR3 is TGTGCCACCTCCCTGGGCGGGGGGGCCGGAGCAGATACGCAGTATTTT.